This T cell receptor beta chain comes out of a study of blood T cell repertoires in COVID-19. Study-wide context: The samples span acute and convalescent COVID-19 from the United States, Italy and Spain. In each case, the material was cDNA or gDNA derived from T cells, B-cell-depleted T cells, or PBMCs.

In the authors' workflow: Reference gene primer amplification in the assay estimated nucleated cell counts. Measured with immunoSEQ multiplex PCR; TCRdb has only the in-frame clones, and not every one. V and J calls and clone size follow that table, whereas D and trimming were derived from the DNA. The top ten hold roughly 8% of the sample, which has 75,000 to 90,000 clones, around 87% seen once. The material sequenced was peripheral blood. The TCR comes from a man aged 80 or over with active or convalescent COVID-19.

This chain's CDR3 is CAGGGQSNTEAFF. Here the CDR3 DNA reads TGTGCCGGGGGGGGACAATCGAACACTGAAGCTTTCTTT. The V and J genes are TRBV6-5 and TRBJ1-1; perhaps TRBD1 as D (6 bases). The CDR3 is 13 amino acids. Trimming stripped 11 bases from V and 1 base from J, with 14 bases between. Germline CDR1 is MNHEY and CDR2 is SVGAGI.